A single sample is the source of the 17 T cell receptor beta chains below, sequenced in a study of beta chain features in type 1 diabetes. Expressed TCRB transcripts were sequenced because the isolated RNA had all been reverse transcribed beforehand. Sequencing used immunoSEQ multiplex PCR; TCRdb keeps in-frame clones, though not all of them. Of under 550,000 clones listed, 11% are singletons. The sequenced sample was naive CD4+ T cells from blood. All receptors come from a woman between 18 and 29 years old in good health.

The chain carries TRBV7-9 and TRBJ2-5; maybe TRBD2 (5 bases). From germline, CDR1 is SEHNR and CDR2 FQNEAQ (reference sequence). This CDR3 is 14 amino acids long. V was cut by 2 bases and J by 5 bases, with 12 bases left in between. The CDR3 loop is CASSLNPSPETQYF. The CDR3 DNA sequence: TGTGCCAGCAGCTTAAATCCTAGCCCTGAGACCCAGTACTTC.

This chain uses TRBV7-2 with TRBJ2-7, with a tentative D call TRBD1 (6 bases). V lost 0 bases and J 6 bases, leaving 12 bases between the germline ends. The CDR3 runs 14 residues. The germline V gene encodes CDR1 SGHTA and CDR2 FQGNSA. The CDR3 DNA reads as TGTGCCAGCAGCTTAGCCGACAGGACATCCGAGCAGTACTTC. Protein product: CASSLADRTSEQYF. Full variable domain (remainder filled in from reference TRBV7-2 and TRBJ2-7): GAGVSQSPSNKVTEKGKDVELRCDPISGHTALYWYRQSLGQGLEFLIYFQGNSAPDKSGLPSDRFSAERTGGSVSTLTIQRTQQEDSAVYLCASSLADRTSEQYFGPGTRLTVT.

This clone has just a few counts. The CDR3 region is CASSSGTSRLHNEQFF. CDR3 DNA sequence: TGTGCCAGCAGTTCCGGGACTAGCAGGCTTCACAATGAGCAGTTCTTC. The chain has TRBV7-9 and TRBJ2-1; 9 nucleotides match TRBD2. Germline trimming cut 6 bases from V and 5 bases from J; bases unmatched to any gene: 11. Germline values: CDR1 SEHNR, CDR2 FQNEAQ (reference sequence). This CDR3 has 16 amino acids.

The V gene is TRBV18, the J gene TRBJ1-5, with D uncertain. V was pared by 2 bases and J by 4 bases, with 6 bases between. CDR3 length: 13 residues. Germline values: CDR1 KGHSH, CDR2 LQKENI. The CDR3 DNA sequence: TGTGCCAGCTCACCAAGTTGGAATCAGCCCCAGCATTTT. This encodes CASSPSWNQPQHF.

This clone came up a few times. Germline and junction disagree at one end, which may indicate a read error. This rearrangement joins TRBV7-7 to TRBJ2-1; 7 positions match TRBD2. This CDR3 spans 16 amino acids. Per germline, CDR1 SSHAT and CDR2 FNYEAQ (reference sequence). CDR3 DNA: TGTGCTAGCAGCTTAGCGCTGGTAGCGGGTGGGAATGAGCAGTTCTTC. This translates into CASSLALVAGGNEQFF.

This clone was detected many times. This sequence joins TRBV14 and TRBJ2-7; D gene unclear. The germline V and J ends were trimmed by 1 base and 9 bases, with 13 bases remaining between them. Germline V gene data show CDR1 as SGHDN and CDR2 as FVKESK. This CDR3 region has 13 residues. CDR3 residues: CASSQGGSHPQYF. CDR3 DNA: TGTGCCAGCAGCCAAGGAGGCAGCCACCCGCAGTACTTC. Full variable domain (rest looked up from reference TRBV14 and TRBJ2-7): EAGVTQFPSHSVIEKGQTVTLRCDPISGHDNLYWYRRVMGKEIKFLLHFVKESKQDESGMPNNRFLAERTGGTYSTLKVQPAELEDSGVYFCASSQGGSHPQYFGPGTRLTVT.

The chain employs TRBV4-3 and TRBJ2-2; no definite D call. Germline V lookup: CDR1 LGHNA, CDR2 YSLEER. Trimming took off 3 bases at V and 0 bases at J, with 5 bases between the two ends. The CDR3 is 14 amino acids. CDR3 nucleotide sequence: TGCGCCAGCAGCCATGTGGCGAACACCGGGGAGCTGTTTTTT. Protein sequence: CASSHVANTGELFF.

The sample holds a few counts of this clone. The chain recombines TRBV7-2 with TRBJ2-1; TRBD2 aligns across 8 bases. CDR1 and CDR2 from the germline V gene are SGHTA and FQGNSA. Losses at the gene ends were 5 bases for V and 6 bases for J; bases not matched to a gene: 9. The CDR3 is made up of 15 amino acids. The CDR3 DNA reads TGTGCCAGCAGCCCCACTAGCGGCAGGTTCAATGAGCAGTTCTTC. Translating it yields CASSPTSGRFNEQFF.

The genes are TRBV11-3 and TRBJ2-3, with 10 nucleotides matching TRBD2. V shed 6 bases, J shed 2 bases, and the junction held 5 bases outside the gene matches. The CDR3 spans 15 residues. Germline lookup yields CDR1 SGHNT and CDR2 YENEEA. CDR3 in amino acids: CASSFGLADTDTQYF. DNA of the CDR3: TGTGCCAGCAGTTTCGGACTAGCGGACACAGATACGCAGTATTTT.

The chain employs TRBV4-1 and TRBJ2-5; D is unclear. Germline lookup yields CDR1 MGHRA and CDR2 YSYEKL. The germline V and J ends were trimmed by 3 bases and 7 bases, with 9 bases remaining between them. The CDR3 runs 12 residues. CDR3 loop: CASSHFDSTQYF. The CDR3 nucleotides read TGCGCCAGCAGCCACTTCGATTCGACCCAGTACTTC.

The chain uses TRBV10-3 and TRBJ2-4; 10 bases map to TRBD1. Germline CDR1 and CDR2: ENHRY and SYGVKD. V lost 6 bases, J lost 7 bases, and 9 bases stayed unmatched. The CDR3 is 15 amino acids. The CDR3 sequence is CAISAGTGARNIQYF. CDR3 DNA: TGTGCCATCAGCGCCGGGACAGGGGCTCGGAACATTCAGTACTTC.

The rearrangement links TRBV30 to TRBJ2-7; no reliable D call. This CDR3 has 11 residues. Looked up from germline, CDR1 is GTSNPN and CDR2 is SVGIG (reference sequence). The V and J ends lost 2 bases and 3 bases respectively, with 5 bases between them. The CDR3 bases are TGTGCCTGGAGTCTCGACTACGAGCAGTACTTC. This sequence encodes CAWSLDYEQYF.

This clone was picked up a small number of times. The CDR3 nucleotides read TGTGCCAGCAGCTTGGGAGCGGGTCCCTACGAGCAGTACGTC. Protein sequence: CASSLGAGPYEQYV. This sequence joins TRBV7-9 and TRBJ2-7; weak D call: TRBD2 (6 bases). CDR1 and CDR2 from the germline V gene are SEHNR and FQNEAQ (reference sequence). This CDR3 contains 14 residues. V shed 3 bases and J shed 2 bases, with 11 bases lying between them.

This clone has more than one count but fewer than ten. The gene calls are TRBV4-2 and TRBJ2-1; 7 bases map to TRBD2. This CDR3 contains 14 residues. Looked up from germline, CDR1 is LGHNA and CDR2 is YNFKEQ. The V and J ends lost 4 bases and 10 bases, in that order; junction bases with no gene match: 10. CDR3 sequence: CASSRLAVGPEQFF. The CDR3 region has the DNA TGTGCCAGCAGCCGGCTAGCGGTCGGTCCCGAGCAGTTCTTC.

The chain links TRBV7-9 to TRBJ2-1; the match to TRBD1 covers 9 bases. The germline V gene has CDR1 SEHNR and CDR2 FQNEAQ (reference sequence). Trimming at V came to 5 bases and at J to 7 bases, leaving 12 bases not matched to a gene. This CDR3 has 16 amino acids. CDR3 in DNA: TGTGCCAGCAGCCCGGACGGGACAGGGCCTAGGAATGAGCAGTTCTTC. Protein sequence: CASSPDGTGPRNEQFF.

The chain is built from TRBV7-6 and TRBJ2-7, with TRBD2 matching 7 bases. Germline CDR1 and CDR2: SGHVS and FNYEAQ. The length of the CDR3 is 13 residues. Unmatched junction bases numbered 7, after V lost 5 bases and J lost 6 bases. In DNA, the CDR3 is TGTGCCAGCAGCCCTCGACTAGCATCCGAGCAGTACGTC. It is translated as CASSPRLASEQYV.

There are a few counts of this clone. The chain joins TRBV7-9 to TRBJ1-3, with D possibly being TRBD1 (6 bases). Trimming cost V 2 bases and J 0 bases, with 11 bases left between them. The CDR3 loop spans 16 amino acids. Germline V gene data show CDR1 as SEHNR and CDR2 as FQNEAQ (reference sequence). In DNA, the CDR3 is TGTGCCAGCAGCTTAATGACAGGCCGCTCTGGAAACACCATATATTTT. It specifies CASSLMTGRSGNTIYF.